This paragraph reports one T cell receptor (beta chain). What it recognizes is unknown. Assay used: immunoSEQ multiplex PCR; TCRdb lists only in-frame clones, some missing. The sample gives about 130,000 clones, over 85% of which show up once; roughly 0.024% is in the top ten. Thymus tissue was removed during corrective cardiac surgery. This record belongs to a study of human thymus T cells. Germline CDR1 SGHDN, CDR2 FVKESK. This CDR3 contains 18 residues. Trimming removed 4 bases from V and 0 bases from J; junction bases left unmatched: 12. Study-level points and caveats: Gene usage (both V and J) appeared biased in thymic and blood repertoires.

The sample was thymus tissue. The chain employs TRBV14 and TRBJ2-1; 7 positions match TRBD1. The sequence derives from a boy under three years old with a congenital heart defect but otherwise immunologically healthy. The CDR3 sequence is CASSRPRPRDSSYNEQFF. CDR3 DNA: TGTGCCAGCAGCCGTCCAAGACCCCGGGACAGCTCCTACAATGAGCAGTTCTTC.